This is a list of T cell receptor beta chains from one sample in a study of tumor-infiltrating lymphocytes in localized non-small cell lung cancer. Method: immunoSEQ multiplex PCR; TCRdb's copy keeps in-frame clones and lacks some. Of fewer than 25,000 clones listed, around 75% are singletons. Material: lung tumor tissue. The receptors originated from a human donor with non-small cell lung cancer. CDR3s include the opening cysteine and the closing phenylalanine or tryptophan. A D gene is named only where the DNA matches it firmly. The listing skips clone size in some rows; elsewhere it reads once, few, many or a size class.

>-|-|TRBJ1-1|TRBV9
TGTGCCAGCAGCGTACAGGATTTTACTGAAGCTTTCTTT
CASSVQDFTEAFF
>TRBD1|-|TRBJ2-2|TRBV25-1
TGTGCCAGCAGTGAATGGGGACAGGGGGCTCAGACCGGGGAGCTGTTTTTT
CASSEWGQGAQTGELFF
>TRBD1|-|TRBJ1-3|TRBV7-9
TGTGCCAGCAGCTTGGGACAGAACTCTGGAAACACCATATATTTT
CASSLGQNSGNTIYF
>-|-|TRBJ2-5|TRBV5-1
TGCGCCAGCAGCCTCCCAGGTGGAAATCAAGAGACCCAGTACTTC
CASSLPGGNQETQYF
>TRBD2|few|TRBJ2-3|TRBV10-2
TGCGCCACCCAAAGCGGGGGGTATGGCACAGATACGCAGTATTTT
CATQSGGYGTDTQYF
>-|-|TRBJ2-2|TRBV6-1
TGTGCCAGCAGTGAACTCTCAGGCGCCGGGGAGCTGTTTTTT
CASSELSGAGELFF
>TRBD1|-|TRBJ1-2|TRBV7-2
TGTGCCAGCAGCAACCCCGGGACAGCGGGGAACTATGGCTACACCTTC
CASSNPGTAGNYGYTF
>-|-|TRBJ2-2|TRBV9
TGTGCCAGCAGCGTAGAGAGGGGAGAGTCCGGGGAGCTGTTTTTT
CASSVERGESGELFF
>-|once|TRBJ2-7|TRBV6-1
TGTGCCAGCAGTGACCAACAGGGATACGAGCAGTACTTC
CASSDQQGYEQYF
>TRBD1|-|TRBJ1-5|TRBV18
TGTGCCAGCTCACCGGACAGGGGGGCATCCCAGCATTTT
CASSPDRGASQHF
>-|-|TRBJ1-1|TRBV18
TGTGCCAGCTCACCGATGTCGGTCTGGGAAACTGAAGCTTTCTTT
CASSPMSVWETEAFF
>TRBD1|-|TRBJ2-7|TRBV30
TGTGCCTGGAGGGAACAGGGGGGATTTGCCTACGAGCAGTACTTC
CAWREQGGFAYEQYF
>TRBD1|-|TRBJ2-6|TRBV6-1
TGTGCCAGCAGTGACGTACAGGGGGTCTCTGGGGCCAACGTCCTGACTTTC
CASSDVQGVSGANVLTF
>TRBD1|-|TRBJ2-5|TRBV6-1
TGTGCCAGCAGTGGATCGGGACAGAAAGAGACCCAGTACTTC
CASSGSGQKETQYF
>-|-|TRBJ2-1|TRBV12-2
TGTGCAAGTCGCCCCAGAGGGGACCCCTACAATGAGCAGTTCTTC
CASRPRGDPYNEQFF
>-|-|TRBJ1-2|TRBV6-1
TGTGCCAGCAGTTTACAGTCGACAGACCACTATGGCTACACCTTC
CASSLQSTDHYGYTF
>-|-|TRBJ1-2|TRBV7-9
TGTGCCAGCTCCGATGGTTGGATGGGAGGCTACACCTTC
CASSDGWMGGYTF
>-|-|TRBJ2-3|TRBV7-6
TGTGCCAGCAGCTCCCACGGGGGTGGGACGGATACGCAGTATTTT
CASSSHGGGTDTQYF
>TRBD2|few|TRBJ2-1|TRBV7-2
TGTGCCAGCAGCTTACCCCTAGCGGGGGGGGACAATGAGCAGTTCTTC
CASSLPLAGGDNEQFF
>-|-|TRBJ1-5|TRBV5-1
TGCGCCAGCAGGAACGACCTGATTCGGTTTCTGACAGCCTATAGCAATCAGCCCCAGCATTTT
CASRNDLIRFLTAYSNQPQHF
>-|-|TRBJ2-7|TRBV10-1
TGCGCCAGCAGTGAGTCTGGGACACGGAACGAGCAGTACTTC
CASSESGTRNEQYF
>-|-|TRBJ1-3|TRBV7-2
TGTGCCAGCAGCTTAGAACAGTTGAGCTCTGGAAACACCATATATTTT
CASSLEQLSSGNTIYF
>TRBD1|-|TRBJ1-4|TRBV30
TGTGCCTGGAGTGGCGGGACAGGAGAGGAAAAACTGTTTTTT
CAWSGGTGEEKLFF
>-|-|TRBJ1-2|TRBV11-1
TGTGCCAGCAGCCCGACTCTTCGGGGCCGGGGCTATGGCTACACCTTC
CASSPTLRGRGYGYTF
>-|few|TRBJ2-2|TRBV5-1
TGCGCCAGCGGCTCTAGGGCCGGGGAGCTGTTTTTT
CASGSRAGELFF
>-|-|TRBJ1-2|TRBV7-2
TGTGCCAGCAGCTTAGAACCCAGTGTGGGGGTCGATGGCTACACCTTC
CASSLEPSVGVDGYTF
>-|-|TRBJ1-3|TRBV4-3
TGCGCCAGCAGCCAAAAGGACGCACTAGGTGGAAACACCATATATTTT
CASSQKDALGGNTIYF
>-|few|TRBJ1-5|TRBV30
TGTGCCTGGAGGGCAGATAGCAATCAGCCCCAGCATTTT
CAWRADSNQPQHF
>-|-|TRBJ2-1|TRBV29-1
TGCAGCGTTGAAAGGGATGAGCAGTTCTTC
CSVERDEQFF
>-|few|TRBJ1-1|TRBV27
TGTGCCAGCAGTTTATATCCAGGGAGCGAAGCTTTCTTT
CASSLYPGSEAFF
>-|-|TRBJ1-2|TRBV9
TGTGCCAGCAGCGTAGATCGAAACTATGGCTACACCTTC
CASSVDRNYGYTF
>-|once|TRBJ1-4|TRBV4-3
TGCGCCAGCAGCCAAGATCGGATTGGGACTTCTAATGAAAAACTGTTTTTT
CASSQDRIGTSNEKLFF
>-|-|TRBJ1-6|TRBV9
TGTGCCAGCAGCAGAGCCGGGACGGACAATTCACCCCTCCACTTT
CASSRAGTDNSPLHF
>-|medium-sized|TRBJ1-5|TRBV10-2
TGCGCCAGCGATCGAGGGGGGATGGGGCCCCAGCATTTT
CASDRGGMGPQHF
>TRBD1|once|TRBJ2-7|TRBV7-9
TGTGCCAGCAGCCCAGTACCGGGACAGGGGGCCCTCGAGCAGTACTTC
CASSPVPGQGALEQYF
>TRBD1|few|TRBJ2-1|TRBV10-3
TGTGCCATCGGACCGGGACAGGGCTCCTACAATGAGCAGTTCTTC
CAIGPGQGSYNEQFF
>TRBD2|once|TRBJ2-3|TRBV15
TGTGCCACCAGCAGAATTAGCGGGGGCACAGATACGCAGTATTTT
CATSRISGGTDTQYF
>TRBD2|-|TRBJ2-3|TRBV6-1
TGTGCCAGCAGTGAAAGGGGACTAGCGGGGTGGAAGTATTTT
CASSERGLAGWKYF
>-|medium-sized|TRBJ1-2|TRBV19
TGTGCCAGTAGTATAGGGCAGAGCTACACCTTC
CASSIGQSYTF
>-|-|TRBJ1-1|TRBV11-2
TGTGCCAGCAGCTTATGGAGGGAAGCTTTCTTT
CASSLWREAFF
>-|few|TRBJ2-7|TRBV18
TGTGCCAGCTCACAGGCCTACGGAACAGGGAGGGACGAGCAGTACTTC
CASSQAYGTGRDEQYF
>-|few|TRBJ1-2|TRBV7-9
TGTGCCAGCAGCTTAGAGACGGGAGGGGTTAACTATGGCTACACCTTC
CASSLETGGVNYGYTF
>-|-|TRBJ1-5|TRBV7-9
TGTGCCAGCAGCCCAAAACCCGGGGCTAGCAATCAGCCCCAGCATTTT
CASSPKPGASNQPQHF
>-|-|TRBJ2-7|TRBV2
TGTGCCAGCAGTCGGGGGTACGAGCAGTACTTC
CASSRGYEQYF
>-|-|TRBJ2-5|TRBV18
TGTGCCAGCTCACCCGGAAACAGGAGAGGAGAGACCCAGTACTTC
CASSPGNRRGETQYF
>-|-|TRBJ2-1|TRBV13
TGTGCCAGCAGCTTAGGAGACGACAATGAGCAGTTCTTC
CASSLGDDNEQFF
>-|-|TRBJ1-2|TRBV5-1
TGCGCCAGCAGCTTGAGTACGCAGACCCCTAACTATGGCTACACCTTC
CASSLSTQTPNYGYTF
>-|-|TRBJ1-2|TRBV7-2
TGTGCCAGCAGCTTACAGGGGCTCAATGGCTACACCTTC
CASSLQGLNGYTF
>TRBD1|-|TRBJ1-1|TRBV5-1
TGCGCCAGCAGCATCGGACAGGGGGCAGGGGGCACTGAAGCTTTCTTT
CASSIGQGAGGTEAFF